The sequence of this T cell receptor (beta chain) was determined in a study of T cell repertoires in cytomegalovirus infection. Study-wide context: TCR beta signatures that were public indicated CMV infection and matching HLA type. Study-wide results and caveats: Using cumulative public TCR beta family frequency, the authors identified those who carried CMV together with the relevant HLA. What dominated the ex vivo response were HLA-C-restricted CMV-specific TCR beta clonotypes.

TCRdb reanalysed the reads using MiXCR and keeps one entry per CDR3 protein. The data contain more than 35,000 distinct CDR3 sequences, approximately 52% of them singletons. The table lists this clonotype with many counts. No antigen is known for it. Germline-derived CDR1 and CDR2 are MNHNS and SASEGT. Trimming left V 4 bases short and J 1 base short, with 4 bases between. This CDR3 has 13 residues. The receptor was derived from a human donor in good health (CMV status not recorded). Some clones in this sample may be carry-over from other donors' samples. The rearrangement joins TRBV6-1 to TRBJ2-2, with no clear D. This material consisted of CD8+ T cells from cultured PBMCs, taken from culture after CMV antigen stimulation. CDR3 protein: CASSVENTGELFF. Here the CDR3 DNA reads TGTGCCAGCAGTGTGGAGAACACCGGGGAGCTGTTTTTT.